This T cell receptor beta chain was sequenced during a study of identifying expanded T cells in peripheral blood. Study-level results: Technical replicates showed around 1.1 changed clones; around two weeks approximately 15; four weeks 19. Clone count variance between approximately two-week samples rose with total template count.

Some clones are missing from TCRdb's copy, which holds only in-frame ones; the method was immunoSEQ multiplex PCR. The top ten hold approximately 5.7% of the sample, which has 100,000 or so clones, approximately 88% seen once. Healthy donors had no documented immune events, such as infections, while sampled. A single count supports this clone. Antigen: not known. The sequencing sample was made of blood. This TCR derives from a person aged 18 to 70 in good health.

The DNA of the CDR3 is TGCAGCGGCAAGGCAGGGCCTGAAGCTTTCTTT. Translated, it gives CSGKAGPEAFF. The chain recombines TRBV29-1 with TRBJ1-1; the D gene is possibly TRBD1 (5 bases). The CDR3 runs to 11 residues. Per germline, CDR1 SQVTM and CDR2 ANQGSEA. The V and J ends lost 7 bases and 6 bases respectively, with 12 bases between them.